A selection of T cell receptor beta chains follows, all from one sample in a study of OX40 agonist ivuxolimab in advanced cancers. Sequencing was performed with immunoSEQ multiplex PCR; in TCRdb, only in-frame clones are kept and a portion is missing. The table shows 20,000 to 25,000 clones, with 65% to 85% occurring only once. The input for sequencing was CD4+ or CD8+ T cells sorted from blood, taken in a trial of the OX40 agonist ivuxolimab. These receptors were taken from an adult with an advanced solid tumor such as melanoma, head and neck, liver or kidney cancer. The CDR3 runs from the conserved cysteine through the conserved F or W. A D gene is named only where the DNA matches it firmly. Expanded clones get a size class; other rows say once, few or many, or leave the size out.

length,D,V,size,J,CDR3,DNA
16,.,TRBV7-8,.,TRBJ1-2,CASSSYLPTGYGGYTF,TGTGCCAGCAGCTCTTATCTCCCCACAGGGTATGGAGGCTACACCTTC
15,.,TRBV10-3,.,TRBJ2-7,CAISGYRETIYEQYF,TGTGCCATCAGTGGGTACAGGGAAACAATCTACGAGCAGTACTTC
11,.,TRBV20-1,.,TRBJ2-5,CSATNQETQYF,TGCAGTGCTACTAACCAAGAGACCCAGTACTTC
12,.,TRBV6-5,few,TRBJ2-1,CASSYTADEQFF,TGTGCCAGCAGTTACACGGCCGATGAGCAGTTCTTC
14,TRBD1,TRBV9,few,TRBJ2-7,CASSVAGGVYEQYF,TGTGCCAGCAGCGTGGCAGGGGGCGTTTACGAGCAGTACTTC
14,TRBD1,TRBV14,.,TRBJ2-7,CASSQGAGGYEQYF,TGTGCCAGCAGCCAAGGGGCAGGGGGTTACGAGCAGTACTTC
15,TRBD1,TRBV6-5,.,TRBJ2-7,CASSPSTGVSYEQYF,TGTGCCAGCAGTCCCTCGACAGGGGTCTCCTACGAGCAGTACTTC
14,TRBD1,TRBV7-2,.,TRBJ2-7,CASSSSTGTYEQYF,TGTGCCAGCAGCTCTTCGACAGGGACCTACGAGCAGTACTTC
15,.,TRBV19,.,TRBJ2-3,CASSIGAVYTDTQYF,TGTGCCAGTAGTATCGGAGCGGTGTACACAGATACGCAGTATTTT
14,TRBD1,TRBV18,.,TRBJ1-1,CASSGDRLDTEAFF,TGTGCCAGCTCAGGGGACAGGTTGGACACTGAAGCTTTCTTT
15,TRBD1,TRBV7-2,.,TRBJ2-1,CASSFGTGRANEQFF,TGTGCCAGCAGCTTTGGGACAGGGCGGGCCAATGAGCAGTTCTTC
16,TRBD1,TRBV5-6,.,TRBJ1-2,CASSSSGTGAPYGYTF,TGTGCCAGCAGCTCCTCCGGGACAGGGGCCCCCTATGGCTACACCTTC
13,.,TRBV7-2,.,TRBJ2-7,CASSLGELYEQYF,TGTGCCAGCAGCTTAGGGGAGCTGTACGAGCAGTACTTC
15,.,TRBV11-2,.,TRBJ2-3,CASSFSDRFTDTQYF,TGTGCCAGCAGCTTCAGTGACAGGTTCACAGATACGCAGTATTTT
16,TRBD2,TRBV5-1,.,TRBJ2-3,CASSWMSGGPTDTQYF,TGCGCCAGCAGCTGGATGAGCGGGGGGCCCACAGATACGCAGTATTTT
14,TRBD1,TRBV9,.,TRBJ2-7,CASSGTGFSYEQYF,TGTGCCAGCAGCGGGACAGGGTTCTCCTACGAGCAGTACTTC
13,.,TRBV9,.,TRBJ2-3,CASSVAGEDTQYF,TGTGCCAGCAGCGTAGCCGGGGAGGATACGCAGTATTTT
15,TRBD2,TRBV27,.,TRBJ2-5,CASSLSGGAAETQYF,TGTGCCAGCAGTCTCAGCGGGGGGGCCGCAGAGACCCAGTACTTC
10,.,TRBV30,.,TRBJ2-1,CAWSQGEQFF,TGTGCCTGGAGTCAAGGGGAGCAGTTCTTC
14,TRBD2,TRBV27,few,TRBJ2-5,CASRPGGLQETQYF,TGTGCCAGCAGACCGGGGGGGCTCCAAGAGACCCAGTACTTC
13,.,TRBV5-6,.,TRBJ2-1,CASSLGQYNEQFF,TGTGCCAGCAGCCTCGGACAGTACAATGAGCAGTTCTTC
18,TRBD2,TRBV4-2,.,TRBJ2-3,CASSQVHLVERGVDTQYF,TGTGCCAGCAGCCAAGTCCACTTAGTTGAGCGGGGGGTAGATACGCAGTATTTT
14,TRBD1,TRBV9,.,TRBJ1-5,CASSLTGSNQPQHF,TGTGCCAGCAGCTTGACAGGGAGCAATCAGCCCCAGCATTTT
15,TRBD2,TRBV27,.,TRBJ2-5,CASSITSAGGETQYF,TGTGCCAGCAGCATTACTTCGGCGGGGGGGGAGACCCAGTACTTC
14,.,TRBV29-1,.,TRBJ2-3,CSVEEGLLRDTQYF,TGCAGCGTTGAAGAAGGGCTCCTGCGGGATACGCAGTATTTT
15,.,TRBV2,.,TRBJ2-7,CASSEAHPSSYEQYF,TGTGCCAGCAGTGAAGCGCATCCTAGCTCCTACGAGCAGTACTTC
12,.,TRBV7-9,.,TRBJ2-7,CASSLLEEPQYF,TGTGCCAGCAGCTTATTAGAGGAGCCGCAGTACTTC
17,.,TRBV6-1,.,TRBJ2-7,CASSDFLVGDTYYEQYF,TGTGCCAGCAGTGATTTTTTGGTGGGGGACACCTACTACGAGCAGTACTTC
13,.,TRBV19,.,TRBJ1-2,CATIGGWGYGYTF,TGTGCCACCATCGGGGGGTGGGGCTATGGCTACACCTTC
16,.,TRBV7-3,.,TRBJ2-1,CASSPRDGTTGNEQFF,TGTGCCAGCAGCCCCCGGGACGGCACTACCGGGAATGAGCAGTTCTTC
14,TRBD1,TRBV9,.,TRBJ1-1,CASSATGGATEAFF,TGTGCCAGCAGCGCGACAGGGGGCGCGACTGAAGCTTTCTTT
15,.,TRBV18,.,TRBJ1-1,CASSPATGVNTEAFF,TGTGCCAGCTCACCGGCCACTGGGGTGAACACTGAAGCTTTCTTT
19,TRBD2,TRBV4-3,.,TRBJ2-2,CASSQIWSLGLAGGGELFF,TGCGCCAGCAGCCAAATCTGGTCTTTAGGCCTAGCGGGAGGCGGGGAGCTGTTTTTT
15,.,TRBV6-1,.,TRBJ1-6,CASSGASSYNSPLHF,TGTGCCAGCAGCGGGGCCAGCTCCTATAATTCACCCCTCCACTTT
15,.,TRBV19,.,TRBJ1-5,CASSIDPGGNQPQHF,TGTGCCAGTAGTATAGACCCAGGGGGCAATCAGCCCCAGCATTTT
19,TRBD2,TRBV5-8,.,TRBJ2-7,CASSLVLAGGILRTYEQYF,TGTGCCAGCAGCTTGGTCCTAGCGGGAGGGATCCTAAGAACCTACGAGCAGTACTTC
14,.,TRBV9,.,TRBJ2-5,CASSVEFGTETQYF,TGTGCCAGCAGCGTAGAATTTGGGACCGAGACCCAGTACTTC